This T cell receptor (beta chain) appears in the sequencing data of a study of blood T cell repertoires in COVID-19. Study overall: PBMCs, B-cell-depleted T cells, or T cells provided the cDNA or gDNA that made up the material.

Original data processing: Estimation of nucleated cell counts relied on the amplification of reference gene primers. Clones were read by immunoSEQ multiplex PCR, and TCRdb kept only the in-frame ones, dropping some. V and J calls and clone size come straight from that table; D and trimming were deduced from the DNA. There are about 400,000 clones in the sample; approximately 86% occur only once, and over 2.5% lies in the top ten. Between the trimmed V and J ends, which lost 6 bases and 6 bases, there was a span of 14 bases. CDR1 and CDR2 from the germline V gene are MNHEY and SVGAGI. The CDR3 runs to 14 residues.

Sequencing used peripheral blood. The genes are TRBV6-5 and TRBJ2-2, with D possibly being TRBD2 (6 bases). This TCR derives from a human donor in a cohort sampled during active COVID-19. As DNA, the CDR3 is TGTGCCAGCAGAGACTACTTAGCGGCCGGGGAGCTGTTTTTT. This translates into CASRDYLAAGELFF.